The sequence of this T cell receptor (beta chain) was determined in a study of blood T cell repertoires in COVID-19. Study at large: COVID-19 samples, acute and convalescent, were from the United States, Italy and Spain.

Data came from immunoSEQ multiplex PCR; TCRdb stores just in-frame clones and leaves some out. The sample has 150,000 to 200,000 clones, approximately 91% seen once. Germline loops: CDR1 MNHEY, CDR2 SMNVEV (reference sequence). There are 13 residues in the CDR3. Trimming removed 7 bases from V and 6 bases from J, with 15 bases in between. This clonotype was obtained from a man in his late teens or twenties with acute or convalescent COVID-19. What was sequenced was peripheral blood. The genes are TRBV27 and TRBJ1-1, with no clear D. The CDR3 DNA sequence: TGTGCCAGCAAGCCCAGATCAAGCGCTGAAGCTTTCTTT. It yields the protein CASKPRSSAEAFF.